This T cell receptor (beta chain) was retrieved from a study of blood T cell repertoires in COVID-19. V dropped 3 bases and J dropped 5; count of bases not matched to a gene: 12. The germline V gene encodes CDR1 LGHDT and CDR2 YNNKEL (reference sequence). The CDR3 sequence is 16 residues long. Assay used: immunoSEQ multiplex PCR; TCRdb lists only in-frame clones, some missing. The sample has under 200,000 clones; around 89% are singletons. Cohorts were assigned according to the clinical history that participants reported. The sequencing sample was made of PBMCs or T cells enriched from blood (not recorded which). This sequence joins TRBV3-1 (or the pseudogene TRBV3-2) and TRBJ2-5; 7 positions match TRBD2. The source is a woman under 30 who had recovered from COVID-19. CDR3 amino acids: CASSQTYLAVGETQYF. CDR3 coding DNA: TGTGCCAGCAGCCAGACATACCTAGCGGTTGGGGAGACCCAGTACTTC.